This passage covers 21 T cell receptor beta chains from one sample sequenced in a study of blood T cells in healthy people across ages. A J-beta primer mix and a sample-barcoded 5' primer were used in a second PCR of about 7 to 11 cycles. Via MiXCR, TCRdb re-called the 5' RACE reads, giving one row per CDR3 protein. The top ten hold 25% to 35% of the sample, which has 650,000 to 900,000 distinct CDR3 sequences, around 62% seen once. The sequencing input was blood. Source of these receptors: a man aged 25 to 40 in good health.

The chain's CDR3 is CASSLDGRGGGYTF. Here the CDR3 DNA reads TGTGCCAGCAGCTTAGATGGAAGAGGGGGCGGCTACACCTTC. This chain joins TRBV7-2 and TRBJ1-2; 7 nucleotides match TRBD1. The germline V gene has CDR1 SGHTA and CDR2 FQGNSA. V was pared by 1 base and J by 8 bases, with 7 bases of the junction left unmatched. The CDR3 extends over 14 amino acids.

J is TRBJ2-7 and V is TRBV27; 9 bases are a match to TRBD1. Germline assignment: CDR1 MNHEY and CDR2 SMNVEV (reference sequence). CDR3 length: 14 residues. The J segment lost 5 bases and the V segment lost 2 bases, leaving 4 bases of the junction unmatched. The DNA for the CDR3 is TGTGCCAGCAGTTTAAGGGACAGGGACCACGAGCAGTACTTC. The encoded protein is CASSLRDRDHEQYF.

This sequence joins TRBV7-8 and TRBJ2-1; 10 bases fit TRBD1. The CDR3 extends over 17 amino acids. Per the germline V gene, CDR1 is SGHVS and CDR2 is FQNEAQ. J lost 6 bases, V lost 3 bases, and 11 bases had no gene match. The DNA of the CDR3 is TGTGCCAGCAGCTTCCCCCGGACAGGGGGAGCCCCCAATGAGCAGTTCTTC. The encoded protein is CASSFPRTGGAPNEQFF.

The CDR3 spells CASSSRTGNKGYTF. As DNA, the CDR3 is TGTGCCAGCAGCTCCAGGACAGGGAATAAAGGCTACACCTTC. The chain couples TRBV7-2 to TRBJ1-2, with 8 bases matching TRBD1. The CDR3 has 14 residues. V lost 4 bases, J lost 8 bases, and 9 bases stayed unmatched. The germline V gene encodes CDR1 SGHTA and CDR2 FQGNSA.

As concerns this clonotype: A much larger clone lies one base from this, so it may be a read error. The V call is TRBV15, the J call TRBJ2-7, with D maybe TRBD1 (6 bases). The CDR3 is 14 residues long. Germline values: CDR1 LNHNV, CDR2 YYDKDF (reference sequence). Here the CDR3 reads CATGRQGGGYEQYF. DNA of the CDR3: TGTGCCACCGGCAGACAAGGGGGTGGCTACGAGCAGTACTTC.

The rearrangement links TRBV4-3 to TRBJ2-7, with TRBD1 matching over 12 bases. This CDR3 comprises 14 residues. With 4 bases clipped from V and 7 bases from J, the junction kept 5 bases outside the gene matches. Germline V gene lookup returns CDR1 LGHNA and CDR2 YSLEER. The CDR3 DNA reads as TGCGCCAGCAGCCGGGGACAGGGGGCGCTTGAGCAGTACTTC. This codes for CASSRGQGALEQYF.

The chain couples TRBV11-2 to TRBJ2-1, with a tentative D call TRBD1 (6 bases). V lost 4 bases and J 4 bases, leaving 14 bases between the germline ends. Germline V gene data show CDR1 as SGHAT and CDR2 as FQNNGV. The CDR3 is 15 residues long. The CDR3 is CASSSGVGTYNEQFF. The DNA of the CDR3 is TGTGCCAGCAGCTCAGGGGTAGGAACATACAATGAGCAGTTCTTC.

The CDR3 region is CASSGTGEETQYF. The CDR3 DNA sequence: TGTGCCAGCAGTGGGACAGGGGAGGAGACCCAGTACTTC. The chain carries TRBV2 and TRBJ2-7; 9 bases line up with TRBD1. The end of the DNA aligns better with TRBJ2-5, so the J call may be wrong. Germline-derived CDR1 and CDR2 are SNHLY and FYNNEI. This CDR3 contains 13 residues.

In its sample, this clonotype was seen a few times. The V call is TRBV2, the J call TRBJ2-5, with TRBD2 matching 7 bases. The V gene end was trimmed by 1 base and the J gene end by 11 bases; junction bases not matched to a gene: 7. Germline V CDR1 and CDR2: SNHLY, FYNNEI. CDR3 length: 13 amino acids. The CDR3 spells CASSEGTRVGQYF. The CDR3 DNA is TGTGCCAGCAGTGAAGGGACTAGGGTTGGGCAGTACTTC.

The chain links TRBV5-1 to TRBJ2-1, with TRBD2 matching over 7 bases. Germline V lookup: CDR1 SGHRS, CDR2 YFSETQ. After removal of 0 bases from V and 9 bases from J, the junction contained 9 bases not matched to a gene. The CDR3 spans 15 residues. CDR3 coding DNA: TGCGCCAGCAGCTTGGAAGCGGGGAGGCAGATTGAGCAGTTCTTC. Its translation is CASSLEAGRQIEQFF.

This chain connects TRBV20-1 to TRBJ1-1, with D perhaps matching TRBD1 (6 bases). Trimming pared 3 bases from V and 5 bases from J, leaving 22 bases between. CDR1 DFQATT and CDR2 SNEGSKA come from the germline V gene (reference sequence). There are 16 residues in the CDR3. The CDR3 spells CSARVSFGGRGTEAFF. The CDR3 coding sequence is TGCAGTGCTAGGGTCAGCTTCGGGGGGCGCGGGACTGAAGCTTTCTTT.

This clonotype was seen a handful of times. The chain links TRBV9 to TRBJ2-1; D gene unclear. The germline gives CDR1 SGDLS, CDR2 YYNGEE. CDR3 length equals 14 residues. Trimming removed 4 bases at V and 9 bases at J, with 17 bases between. CDR3 amino acids: CASSTGQERSEQFF. CDR3 nucleotide sequence: TGTGCCAGCAGCACGGGCCAAGAGAGATCTGAGCAGTTCTTC.

The rearrangement links TRBV10-3 to TRBJ2-7; 9 bases are a match to TRBD1. The J segment lost 7 bases and the V segment lost 4 bases, leaving 5 bases of the junction unmatched. CDR3 length equals 13 residues. Germline CDR1 reads ENHRY; CDR2 reads SYGVKD. This CDR3 is CAISGQGEGEQYF. The CDR3 DNA reads as TGTGCCATCAGTGGACAGGGGGAAGGGGAGCAGTACTTC.

The gene calls are TRBV6-2 or TRBV6-3 and TRBJ2-3; no reliable D call. V gave up 4 bases and J gave up 3 bases, with 8 bases separating them. The CDR3 has 13 residues. The germline CDR1 and CDR2 sequences are MNHEY and SVGEGT. The DNA of the CDR3 is TGTGCCAGCAGTTCTCACTGGACAGATACGCAGTATTTT. Translation: CASSSHWTDTQYF.

In DNA form, the CDR3 reads TGTGCCAGCAGTGCGGTATCCTACAATGAGCAGTACTTC. Translation gives CASSAVSYNEQYF. The gene calls are TRBV27 and TRBJ2-1; D gene unclear. Matching the DNA end better, TRBJ2-7 makes the J call doubtful. Per the germline V gene, CDR1 is MNHEY and CDR2 is SMNVEV (reference sequence). This CDR3 has 13 amino acids.

This clonotype was picked up a small number of times. The V and J genes are TRBV7-2 and TRBJ2-7; D might be TRBD1 or TRBD2, each matching 5 bases. V gave up 7 bases and J gave up 0 bases, with 16 bases separating them. The CDR3 is made up of 15 amino acids. The germline CDR1 and CDR2 sequences are SGHTA and FQGNSA. The DNA of the CDR3 is TGTGCCAGCAAGCTTAGCTCGGGGACCTCCTACGAGCAGTACTTC. It codes for CASKLSSGTSYEQYF.

The chain is built from TRBV4-2 and TRBJ2-3, with TRBD2 identical over 10 bases. CDR3 size: 16 residues. Unmatched junction bases numbered 10, after V lost 6 bases and J lost 4 bases. From germline, CDR1 is LGHNA and CDR2 YNFKEQ. The CDR3, as DNA: TGTGCCAGCAGTCAGGCCAGCGGGGGGGCCCCAGATACGCAGTATTTT. Amino acid sequence: CASSQASGGAPDTQYF.

Here the CDR3 reads CAWSAGTPPYEQYF. The CDR3 nucleotides read TGTGCCTGGAGTGCCGGGACACCTCCCTACGAGCAGTACTTC. V gene TRBV30 combines with J gene TRBJ2-7, with a weak D call TRBD1 (6 bases). The V and J ends lost 1 base and 2 bases respectively, with 12 bases between them. CDR1 and CDR2 from the germline V gene are GTSNPN and SVGIG (reference sequence). The CDR3 extends over 14 amino acids.

This chain joins TRBV7-3 and TRBJ2-7, with 8 bases aligning to TRBD2. V gave up 5 bases and J gave up 7 bases; unmatched junction bases: 13. This CDR3 has 15 amino acids. Germline V CDR1 and CDR2: SGHTA, FQGTGA. Here the CDR3 reads CASSRGLGAYNEQYF. In nucleotides, the CDR3 is TGTGCCAGCAGCCGGGGACTAGGGGCCTACAATGAGCAGTACTTC.

The chain has TRBV6-2 or TRBV6-3 and TRBJ2-1, with TRBD2 identical over 8 bases. This CDR3 comprises 16 residues. Trimming cost V 7 bases and J 0 bases; bases outside gene matches: 8. Looked up from germline, CDR1 is MNHEY and CDR2 is SVGEGT. In DNA, the CDR3 is TGTGCCAGCAAGAGTAGCGGGACTAGCTCCTACAATGAGCAGTTCTTC. It codes for CASKSSGTSSYNEQFF.

In the case of this clonotype: This clone may be a read error of a much larger clone one base away. This rearrangement joins TRBV7-2 to TRBJ1-1; D not certain. V was clipped by 5 bases and J by 2 bases, with 12 bases between them. This CDR3 spans 14 amino acids. The germline V gene has CDR1 SGHTA and CDR2 FQGNSA. The CDR3 bases are TGTGCCAGCAGCCGCGCGGGGATTAACACTGAAGCTTTCTTT. Protein: CASSRAGINTEAFF.